This T cell receptor beta chain was observed in a study of T cell changes during pregnancy in multiple sclerosis. The CDR3 is made up of 13 amino acids. Trimming stripped 6 bases from V and 4 bases from J, with 10 bases between. The V gene's germline CDR1 is SNHLY and CDR2 FYNNEI. The data were produced by immunoSEQ multiplex PCR, yet TCRdb's version contains in-frame clones alone and is incomplete. The sample yields just over 65,000 clones, about 90% seen once. The sequence was collected from a female donor with multiple sclerosis, enrolled in a pregnancy study. Sequencing used peripheral blood, obtained in the second trimester of pregnancy. The gene calls are TRBV2 and TRBJ2-4; D is perhaps TRBD1 (6 bases). CDR3 nucleotide sequence: TGTGCCAGCAGGTTCGGACAGAAAAACATTCAGTACTTC. Protein: CASRFGQKNIQYF.